This TCR beta chain appears in the sequencing data of a study of read filtering for tumor transcriptome and immune sequencing. Study observations and caveats: Sorted CD138-negative bone marrow cells were not purified T cells.

Molecular barcoded adaptors covering alpha/delta and beta/gamma chains were used on roughly 370 ng RNA. TCRdb analysed the reads with MiXCR anew, one entry per CDR3 protein. Among approximately 90,000 distinct CDR3 sequences listed, around an eighth were seen once. This clonotype was counted many times. What it binds is not known. Per the germline V gene, CDR1 is SGHRS and CDR2 is YFSETQ. V dropped 3 bases and J dropped 3 bases, with 10 bases sitting between them. This CDR3 region has 14 residues. The sequenced sample consisted of a population of CD138-negative cells sorted from bone marrow. V usage is TRBV5-1 and J usage is TRBJ2-1, with D perhaps assigned TRBD1 or TRBD2 (5 bases each). This TCR was sampled from a donor aged 40 or over with multiple myeloma. CDR3 DNA: TGCGCCAGCAGCTCGGACACTAGCTACAATGAGCAGTTCTTC. It specifies CASSSDTSYNEQFF. The entire variable domain, with the rest obtained from reference TRBV5-1 and TRBJ2-1, is as follows: KAGVTQTPRYLIKTRGQQVTLSCSPISGHRSVSWYQQTPGQGLQFLFEYFSETQRNKGNFPGRFSGRQFSNSRSEMNVSTLELGDSALYLCASSSDTSYNEQFFGPGTRLTVL.